The rows below give T cell receptor beta chains drawn from one sample of a study of blood T cell repertoires in COVID-19. Data came from immunoSEQ multiplex PCR; TCRdb stores just in-frame clones and leaves some out. The data contain about 210,000 clones, around nine tenths of them singletons. The specimen was peripheral blood. All receptors derive from a woman aged 40 to 55 with acute or convalescent COVID-19. CDR3s include the opening cysteine and the closing phenylalanine or tryptophan. A D gene is named only where the DNA matches it firmly. Size is omitted from some rows. Given values are once, few, many or a class for expanded clones.

CDR3aa: CASSFSEATEAFF; CDR3nt: TGTGCCAGCAGCTTCTCCGAGGCGACTGAAGCTTTCTTT; v_gene: TRBV7-3; j_gene: TRBJ1-1; abundance: few; d_gene: -
CDR3aa: CASSPLGGWFRRFYGYTF; CDR3nt: TGCGCCAGCAGCCCGCTCGGGGGTTGGTTCAGGAGGTTTTATGGCTACACCTTC; v_gene: TRBV5-1; j_gene: TRBJ1-2; abundance: -; d_gene: -
CDR3aa: CASSQGAGTDTQYF; CDR3nt: TGCGCCAGCAGCCAGGGGGCCGGGACAGATACGCAGTATTTT; v_gene: TRBV4-1; j_gene: TRBJ2-3; abundance: -; d_gene: -
CDR3aa: CASNPDRGGDGYTF; CDR3nt: TGTGCCAGCAACCCCGACAGGGGAGGCGATGGCTACACCTTC; v_gene: TRBV2; j_gene: TRBJ1-2; abundance: -; d_gene: TRBD1
CDR3aa: CACPKGVANEKLFF; CDR3nt: TGTGCCTGCCCAAAAGGGGTGGCTAATGAAAAACTGTTTTTT; v_gene: TRBV30; j_gene: TRBJ1-4; abundance: -; d_gene: -
CDR3aa: CASSSQAGVYGYTF; CDR3nt: TGTGCCAGCAGTTCCCAGGCAGGGGTCTATGGCTACACCTTC; v_gene: TRBV2; j_gene: TRBJ1-2; abundance: -; d_gene: -
CDR3aa: CASSQEWEKDTQYF; CDR3nt: TGTGCCAGCAGCCAAGAGTGGGAGAAAGATACGCAGTATTTT; v_gene: TRBV14; j_gene: TRBJ2-3; abundance: -; d_gene: -
CDR3aa: CASSEFWDRGTDTGELFF; CDR3nt: TGTGCCAGCAGTGAATTTTGGGACAGGGGTACGGACACCGGGGAGCTGTTTTTT; v_gene: TRBV25-1; j_gene: TRBJ2-2; abundance: -; d_gene: TRBD1
CDR3aa: CASSQEEVDTQYF; CDR3nt: TGCGCCAGCAGCCAAGAAGAGGTAGATACGCAGTATTTT; v_gene: TRBV4-1; j_gene: TRBJ2-3; abundance: once; d_gene: -
CDR3aa: CAWSRAGVETQYF; CDR3nt: TGTGCCTGGAGTAGGGCAGGGGTAGAGACCCAGTACTTC; v_gene: TRBV30; j_gene: TRBJ2-5; abundance: -; d_gene: -
CDR3aa: CATSRGRGFEPQHF; CDR3nt: TGTGCCACCAGCAGAGGCAGGGGGTTCGAGCCCCAGCATTTT; v_gene: TRBV15; j_gene: TRBJ1-5; abundance: -; d_gene: TRBD1
CDR3aa: CASSPIKTGNVQPQHF; CDR3nt: TGTGCCAGTAGTCCTATAAAGACAGGGAACGTTCAGCCCCAGCATTTT; v_gene: TRBV19; j_gene: TRBJ1-5; abundance: many; d_gene: TRBD1
CDR3aa: CATSDPGQSNTGELFF; CDR3nt: TGTGCCACCAGTGATCCCGGACAGTCGAACACCGGGGAGCTGTTTTTT; v_gene: TRBV24-1; j_gene: TRBJ2-2; abundance: few; d_gene: -
CDR3aa: CASSWGMGTGQDTQYF; CDR3nt: TGTGCCAGCAGCTGGGGTATGGGGACAGGGCAAGATACGCAGTATTTT; v_gene: TRBV5-5; j_gene: TRBJ2-3; abundance: -; d_gene: TRBD1
CDR3aa: CATSDMAPLNTEAFF; CDR3nt: TGTGCCACCAGTGACATGGCACCCCTGAACACTGAAGCTTTCTTT; v_gene: TRBV24-1; j_gene: TRBJ1-1; abundance: -; d_gene: -
CDR3aa: CASSSLLPKQETQYF; CDR3nt: TGTGCCAGCAGCTCACTACTACCAAAACAAGAGACCCAGTACTTC; v_gene: TRBV7-6; j_gene: TRBJ2-5; abundance: -; d_gene: -
CDR3aa: CASSQDRGGWNEQFF; CDR3nt: TGTGCCAGCAGCCAAGACCGGGGGGGATGGAATGAGCAGTTCTTC; v_gene: TRBV3-1/TRBV3-2; j_gene: TRBJ2-1; abundance: -; d_gene: TRBD2
CDR3aa: CASSLAGEGYTF; CDR3nt: TGTGCCAGCAGTTTAGCCGGGGAGGGGTACACCTTC; v_gene: TRBV28; j_gene: TRBJ1-2; abundance: -; d_gene: -
CDR3aa: CASSPRQGYGYTF; CDR3nt: TGTGCCAGCAGCCCGCGACAGGGATATGGCTACACCTTC; v_gene: TRBV12-3/TRBV12-4; j_gene: TRBJ1-2; abundance: -; d_gene: TRBD1
CDR3aa: CASRQRTNEKLFF; CDR3nt: TGTGCCAGCCGTCAGAGAACTAATGAAAAACTGTTTTTT; v_gene: TRBV6-6; j_gene: TRBJ1-4; abundance: -; d_gene: -
CDR3aa: CASSEFRTVNTEAFF; CDR3nt: TGCGCCAGCAGTGAGTTCCGGACAGTGAACACTGAAGCTTTCTTT; v_gene: TRBV10-1; j_gene: TRBJ1-1; abundance: -; d_gene: -
CDR3aa: CAWSFVTGGEKLFF; CDR3nt: TGTGCCTGGAGTTTCGTTACAGGTGGCGAAAAACTGTTTTTT; v_gene: TRBV30; j_gene: TRBJ1-4; abundance: -; d_gene: -
CDR3aa: CASSFAGTGHGYTF; CDR3nt: TGTGCCAGCAGTTTCGCCGGGACAGGTCATGGCTACACCTTC; v_gene: TRBV28; j_gene: TRBJ1-2; abundance: -; d_gene: TRBD1
CDR3aa: CASSEPRISSKATEAFF; CDR3nt: TGCGCCAGCAGTGAGCCCCGAATCTCTTCAAAAGCCACTGAAGCTTTCTTT; v_gene: TRBV10-2; j_gene: TRBJ1-1; abundance: -; d_gene: -
CDR3aa: CASSFVALQAFF; CDR3nt: TGTGCCAGCAGTTTTGTGGCTCTCCAAGCTTTCTTT; v_gene: TRBV12-3/TRBV12-4; j_gene: TRBJ1-1; abundance: few; d_gene: -
CDR3aa: CASSWTGEKLFF; CDR3nt: TGTGCCAGCAGTTGGACAGGGGAAAAACTGTTTTTT; v_gene: TRBV12-3/TRBV12-4; j_gene: TRBJ1-4; abundance: -; d_gene: TRBD1
CDR3aa: CASSPHGPNRGEKLFF; CDR3nt: TGTGCCAGCAGCCCACACGGACCTAATCGGGGTGAAAAACTGTTTTTT; v_gene: TRBV7-8; j_gene: TRBJ1-4; abundance: -; d_gene: -
CDR3aa: CASGLAPGGQYANTGELFF; CDR3nt: TGTGCTAGTGGTTTGGCCCCCGGGGGACAGTACGCGAACACCGGGGAGCTGTTTTTT; v_gene: TRBV12-5; j_gene: TRBJ2-2; abundance: -; d_gene: -
CDR3aa: CASSFGEGTSTDTQYF; CDR3nt: TGTGCCAGCAGCTTTGGGGAGGGGACTAGCACAGATACGCAGTATTTT; v_gene: TRBV9; j_gene: TRBJ2-3; abundance: -; d_gene: TRBD2
CDR3aa: CASSLTTGIGGYTF; CDR3nt: TGTGCCAGCAGCTTAACTACGGGGATTGGCGGCTACACCTTC; v_gene: TRBV7-3; j_gene: TRBJ1-2; abundance: -; d_gene: -
CDR3aa: CASSSGQVANSPLHF; CDR3nt: TGTGCCAGCAGCTCCGGACAGGTGGCTAATTCACCCCTCCACTTT; v_gene: TRBV9; j_gene: TRBJ1-6; abundance: -; d_gene: TRBD1
CDR3aa: CASSLQGGFQPQHF; CDR3nt: TGTGCCAGTAGTTTACAAGGGGGATTTCAGCCCCAGCATTTT; v_gene: TRBV19; j_gene: TRBJ1-5; abundance: -; d_gene: -
CDR3aa: CASSVTAGNTIYF; CDR3nt: TGTGCCAGCAGCGTGACTGCTGGAAACACCATATATTTT; v_gene: TRBV11-2; j_gene: TRBJ1-3; abundance: -; d_gene: -
CDR3aa: CASSILAGGVDTQYF; CDR3nt: TGTGCCAGTAGTATCCTGGCAGGGGGAGTGGATACGCAGTATTTT; v_gene: TRBV19; j_gene: TRBJ2-3; abundance: -; d_gene: TRBD1
CDR3aa: CASSLVGRTDTQYF; CDR3nt: TGCGCCAGCAGCTTGGTTGGCAGAACAGATACGCAGTATTTT; v_gene: TRBV5-1; j_gene: TRBJ2-3; abundance: once; d_gene: -
CDR3aa: CASSQAGANQPQHF; CDR3nt: TGTGCCAGCAGCCAAGCAGGGGCCAATCAGCCCCAGCATTTT; v_gene: TRBV3-1/TRBV3-2; j_gene: TRBJ1-5; abundance: -; d_gene: -
CDR3aa: CASSPTGGSDTQYF; CDR3nt: TGTGCCAGCTCACCAACAGGGGGCTCGGATACGCAGTATTTT; v_gene: TRBV18; j_gene: TRBJ2-3; abundance: once; d_gene: TRBD1
CDR3aa: CASRPTGTFNEKLFF; CDR3nt: TGTGCCAGTAGGCCGACAGGGACCTTTAATGAAAAACTGTTTTTT; v_gene: TRBV19; j_gene: TRBJ1-4; abundance: -; d_gene: TRBD1
CDR3aa: CASSRYRGPYGYTF; CDR3nt: TGTGCCAGCAGCCGTTACAGGGGGCCCTATGGCTACACCTTC; v_gene: TRBV14; j_gene: TRBJ1-2; abundance: -; d_gene: TRBD1